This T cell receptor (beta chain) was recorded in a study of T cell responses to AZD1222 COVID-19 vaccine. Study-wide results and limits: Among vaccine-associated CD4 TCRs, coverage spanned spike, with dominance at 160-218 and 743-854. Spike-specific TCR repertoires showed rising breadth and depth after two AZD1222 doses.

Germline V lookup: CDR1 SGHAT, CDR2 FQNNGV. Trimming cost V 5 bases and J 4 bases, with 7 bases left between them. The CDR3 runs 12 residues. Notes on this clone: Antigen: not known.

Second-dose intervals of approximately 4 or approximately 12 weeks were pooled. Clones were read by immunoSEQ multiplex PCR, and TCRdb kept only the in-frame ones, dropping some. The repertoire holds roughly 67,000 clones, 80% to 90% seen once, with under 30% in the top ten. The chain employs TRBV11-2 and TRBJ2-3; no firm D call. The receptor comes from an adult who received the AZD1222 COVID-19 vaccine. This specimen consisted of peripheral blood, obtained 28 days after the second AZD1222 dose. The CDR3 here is CASSQGSDTQYF. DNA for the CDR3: TGTGCCAGCAGCCAAGGATCAGATACGCAGTATTTT.